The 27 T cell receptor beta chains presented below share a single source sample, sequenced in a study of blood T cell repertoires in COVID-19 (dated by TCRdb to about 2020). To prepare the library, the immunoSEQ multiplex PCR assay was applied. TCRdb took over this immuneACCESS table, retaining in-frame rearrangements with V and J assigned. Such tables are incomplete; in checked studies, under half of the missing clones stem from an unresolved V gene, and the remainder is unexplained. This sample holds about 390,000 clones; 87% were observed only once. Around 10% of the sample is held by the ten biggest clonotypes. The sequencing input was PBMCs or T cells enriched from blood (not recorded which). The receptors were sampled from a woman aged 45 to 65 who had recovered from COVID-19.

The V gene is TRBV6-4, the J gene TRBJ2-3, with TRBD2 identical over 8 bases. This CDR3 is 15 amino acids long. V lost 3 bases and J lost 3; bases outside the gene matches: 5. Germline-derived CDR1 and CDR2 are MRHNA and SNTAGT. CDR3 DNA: TGTGCCAGCAGTGATGGGAGCGGGGGAACAGATACGCAGTATTTT. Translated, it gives CASSDGSGGTDTQYF.

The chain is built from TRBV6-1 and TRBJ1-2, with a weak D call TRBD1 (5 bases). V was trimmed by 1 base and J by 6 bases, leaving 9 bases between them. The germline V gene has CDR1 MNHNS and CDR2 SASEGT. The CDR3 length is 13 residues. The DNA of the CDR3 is TGTGCCAGCAGTGAAGAGCGGGGACATGGCTACACCTTC. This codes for CASSEERGHGYTF.

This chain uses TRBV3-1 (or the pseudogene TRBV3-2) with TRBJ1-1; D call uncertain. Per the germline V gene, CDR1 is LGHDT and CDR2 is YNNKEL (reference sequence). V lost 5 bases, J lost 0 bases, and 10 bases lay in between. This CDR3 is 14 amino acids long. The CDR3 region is CASSAQIMNTEAFF. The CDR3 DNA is TGTGCCAGCAGCGCACAGATCATGAACACTGAAGCTTTCTTT.

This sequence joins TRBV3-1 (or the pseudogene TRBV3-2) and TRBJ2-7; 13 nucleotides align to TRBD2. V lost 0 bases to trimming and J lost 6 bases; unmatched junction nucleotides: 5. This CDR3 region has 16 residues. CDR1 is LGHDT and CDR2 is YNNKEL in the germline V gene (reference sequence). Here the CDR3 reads CASSQDPLAGGLEQYF. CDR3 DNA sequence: TGTGCCAGCAGCCAAGATCCACTAGCGGGGGGGCTCGAGCAGTACTTC.

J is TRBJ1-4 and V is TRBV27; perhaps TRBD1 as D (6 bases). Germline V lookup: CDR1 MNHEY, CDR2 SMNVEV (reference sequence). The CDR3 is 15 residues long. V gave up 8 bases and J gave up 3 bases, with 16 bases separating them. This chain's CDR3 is CASGPHRVANEKLFF. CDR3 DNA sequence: TGTGCCAGCGGACCTCACAGGGTAGCTAATGAAAAACTGTTTTTT.

The CDR3 DNA reads as TGTGCCAGCAGCTTAGGGCTAGGTTTAGAAGCTTTCTTT. This codes for CASSLGLGLEAFF. This chain links TRBV7-2 with TRBJ1-1; D unresolved. This CDR3 spans 13 amino acids. Per the germline V gene, CDR1 is SGHTA and CDR2 is FQGNSA. Trimming stripped 1 base from V and 8 bases from J, with 11 bases between.

CDR3 sequence: CASSPGQNGNTIYF. The CDR3 DNA reads TGCGCCAGCAGCCCTGGACAGAATGGAAACACCATATATTTT. This rearrangement joins TRBV5-1 to TRBJ1-3, with D maybe TRBD1 (6 bases). Germline-derived CDR1 and CDR2 are SGHRS and YFSETQ. The ends were cut back, 4 bases at V and 3 bases at J, with 11 bases in the middle. The CDR3 has 14 residues.

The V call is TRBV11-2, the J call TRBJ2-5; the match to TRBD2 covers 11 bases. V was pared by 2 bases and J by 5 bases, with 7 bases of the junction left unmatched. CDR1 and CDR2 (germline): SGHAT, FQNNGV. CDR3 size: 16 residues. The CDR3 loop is CASSLRLAGGGETQYF. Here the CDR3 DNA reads TGTGCCAGCAGCTTAAGGCTAGCGGGGGGCGGGGAGACCCAGTACTTC.

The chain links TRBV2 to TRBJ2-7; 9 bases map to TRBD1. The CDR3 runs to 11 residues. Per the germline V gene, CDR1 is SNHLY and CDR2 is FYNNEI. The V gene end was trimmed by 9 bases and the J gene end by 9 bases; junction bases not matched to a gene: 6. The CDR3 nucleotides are TGTGCCAGTCAGACAGGGGGTCGGCAGTACTTC. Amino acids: CASQTGGRQYF.

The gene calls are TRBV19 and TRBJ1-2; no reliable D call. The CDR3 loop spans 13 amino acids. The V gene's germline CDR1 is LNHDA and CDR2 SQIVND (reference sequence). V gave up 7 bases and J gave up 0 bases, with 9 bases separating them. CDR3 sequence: CASNREANYGYTF. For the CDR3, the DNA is TGTGCCAGTAATCGAGAAGCTAACTATGGCTACACCTTC.

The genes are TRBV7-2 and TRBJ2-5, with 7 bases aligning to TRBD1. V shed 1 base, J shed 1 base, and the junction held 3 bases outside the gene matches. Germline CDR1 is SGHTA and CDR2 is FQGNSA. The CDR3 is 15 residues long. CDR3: CASSLGDRAQETQYF. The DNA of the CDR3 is TGTGCCAGCAGCTTAGGTGACAGGGCCCAAGAGACCCAGTACTTC.

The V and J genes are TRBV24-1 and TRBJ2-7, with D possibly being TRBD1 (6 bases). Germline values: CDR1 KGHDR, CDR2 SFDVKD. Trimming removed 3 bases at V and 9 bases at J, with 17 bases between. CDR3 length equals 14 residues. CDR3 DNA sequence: TGTGCCACCAGTGATGGGGACAAGCTCATTTGGCAGTACTTC. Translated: CATSDGDKLIWQYF.

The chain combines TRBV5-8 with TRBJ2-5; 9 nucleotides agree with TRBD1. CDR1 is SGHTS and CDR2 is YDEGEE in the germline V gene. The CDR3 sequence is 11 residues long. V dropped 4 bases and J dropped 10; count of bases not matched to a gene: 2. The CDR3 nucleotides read TGTGCCAGCAGCCAGGACAGGGGCCAGTACTTC. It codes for CASSQDRGQYF.

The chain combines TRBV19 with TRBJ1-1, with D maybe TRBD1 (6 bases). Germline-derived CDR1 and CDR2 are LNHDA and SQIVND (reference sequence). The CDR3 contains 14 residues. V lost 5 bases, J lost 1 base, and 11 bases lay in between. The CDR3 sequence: CASSPGTRNTEAFF. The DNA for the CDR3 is TGTGCCAGTAGTCCCGGGACAAGGAACACTGAAGCTTTCTTT.

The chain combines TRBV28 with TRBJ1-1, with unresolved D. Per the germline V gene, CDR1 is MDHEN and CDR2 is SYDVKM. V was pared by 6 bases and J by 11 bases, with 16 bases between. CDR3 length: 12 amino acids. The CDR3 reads CASSPPSGRAFF. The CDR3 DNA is TGTGCCAGCAGCCCACCGTCGGGTCGGGCTTTCTTT. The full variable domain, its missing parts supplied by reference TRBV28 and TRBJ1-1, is DVKVTQSSRYLVKRTGEKVFLECVQDMDHENMFWYRQDPGLGLRLIYFSYDVKMKEKGDIPEGYSVSREKKERFSLILESASTNQTSMYLCASSPPSGRAFFGQGTRLTVV.

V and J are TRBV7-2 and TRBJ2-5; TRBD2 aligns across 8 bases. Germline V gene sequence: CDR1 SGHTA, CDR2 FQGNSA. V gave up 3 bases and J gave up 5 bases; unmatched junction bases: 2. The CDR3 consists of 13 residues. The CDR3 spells CASSFGGAETQYF. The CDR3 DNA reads TGTGCCAGCAGCTTCGGGGGGGCCGAGACCCAGTACTTC.

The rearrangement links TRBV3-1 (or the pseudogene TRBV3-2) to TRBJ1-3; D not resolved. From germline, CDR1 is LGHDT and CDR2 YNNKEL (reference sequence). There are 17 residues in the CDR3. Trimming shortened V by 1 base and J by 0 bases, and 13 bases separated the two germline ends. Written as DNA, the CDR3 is TGTGCCAGCAGCCAAGGGGCCATTATAGTCTCTGGAAACACCATATATTTT. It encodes CASSQGAIIVSGNTIYF.

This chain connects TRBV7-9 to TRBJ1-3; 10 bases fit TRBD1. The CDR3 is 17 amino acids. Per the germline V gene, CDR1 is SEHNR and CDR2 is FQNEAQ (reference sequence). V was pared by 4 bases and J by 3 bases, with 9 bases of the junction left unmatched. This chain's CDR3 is CASSWPGQGRIGNTIYF. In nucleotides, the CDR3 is TGTGCCAGCAGCTGGCCGGGACAGGGGAGGATTGGAAACACCATATATTTT.

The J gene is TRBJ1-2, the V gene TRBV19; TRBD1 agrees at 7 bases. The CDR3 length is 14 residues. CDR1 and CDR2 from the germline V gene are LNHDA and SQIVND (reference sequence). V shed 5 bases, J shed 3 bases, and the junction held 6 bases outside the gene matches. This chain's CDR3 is CASSPRTGDYGYTF. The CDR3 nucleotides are TGTGCCAGTAGTCCCAGGACAGGAGACTATGGCTACACCTTC.

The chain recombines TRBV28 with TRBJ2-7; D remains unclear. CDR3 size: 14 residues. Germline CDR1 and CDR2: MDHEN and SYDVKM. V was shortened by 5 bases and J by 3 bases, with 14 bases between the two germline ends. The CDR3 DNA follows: TGTGCCAGCAGTCGGTCTTTAGGCGGCTACGAGCAGTACTTC. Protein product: CASSRSLGGYEQYF.

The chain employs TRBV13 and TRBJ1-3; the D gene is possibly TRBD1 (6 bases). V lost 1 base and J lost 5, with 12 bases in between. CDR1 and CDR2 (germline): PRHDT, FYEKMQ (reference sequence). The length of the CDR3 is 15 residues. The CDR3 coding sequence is TGTGCCAGCAGCTTAGCCGGGACAACCAGAAACACCATATATTTT. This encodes CASSLAGTTRNTIYF.

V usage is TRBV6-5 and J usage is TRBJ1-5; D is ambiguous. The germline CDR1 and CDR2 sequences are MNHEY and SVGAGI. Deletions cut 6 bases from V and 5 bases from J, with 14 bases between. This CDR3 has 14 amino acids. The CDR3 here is CASRVMAPYQPQHF. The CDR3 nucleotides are TGTGCCAGCAGGGTTATGGCCCCTTATCAGCCCCAGCATTTT.

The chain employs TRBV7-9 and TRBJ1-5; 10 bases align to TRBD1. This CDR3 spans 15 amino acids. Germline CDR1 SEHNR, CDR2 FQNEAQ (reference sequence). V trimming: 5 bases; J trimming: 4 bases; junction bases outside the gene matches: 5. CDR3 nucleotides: TGTGCCAGCAGCCCTCCGGGACAGGGGAATCAGCCCCAGCATTTT. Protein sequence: CASSPPGQGNQPQHF.

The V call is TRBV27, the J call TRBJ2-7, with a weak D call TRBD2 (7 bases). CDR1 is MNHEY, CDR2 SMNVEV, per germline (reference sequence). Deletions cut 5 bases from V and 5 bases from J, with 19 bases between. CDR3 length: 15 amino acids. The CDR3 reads CASSPLRGAYHEQYF. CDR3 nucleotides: TGTGCCAGCAGTCCACTCCGGGGGGCCTACCACGAGCAGTACTTC.

CDR3 in amino acids: CSASILTEAFF. The CDR3 region has the DNA TGCAGTGCTAGTATCCTCACTGAAGCTTTCTTT. The chain carries TRBV20-1 and TRBJ1-1, with unresolved D. This CDR3 has 11 residues. The germline V gene encodes CDR1 DFQATT and CDR2 SNEGSKA (reference sequence). With 3 bases removed from V and 4 bases from J, the gap between germline ends came to 6 bases.

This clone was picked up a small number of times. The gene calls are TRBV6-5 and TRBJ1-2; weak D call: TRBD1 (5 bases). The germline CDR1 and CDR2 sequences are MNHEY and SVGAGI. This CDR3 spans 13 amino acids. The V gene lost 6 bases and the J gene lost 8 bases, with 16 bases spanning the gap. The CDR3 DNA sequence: TGTGCCAGCAGCCGCTCGGGGGGTGGAGGCTACACCTTC. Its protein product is CASSRSGGGGYTF.

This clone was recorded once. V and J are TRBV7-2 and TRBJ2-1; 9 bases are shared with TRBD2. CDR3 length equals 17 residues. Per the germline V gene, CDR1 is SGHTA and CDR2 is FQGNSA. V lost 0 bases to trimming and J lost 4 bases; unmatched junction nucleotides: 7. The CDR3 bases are TGTGCCAGCAGCTTAGCGACGGGACTAGCAAGATACAATGAGCAGTTCTTC. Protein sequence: CASSLATGLARYNEQFF.